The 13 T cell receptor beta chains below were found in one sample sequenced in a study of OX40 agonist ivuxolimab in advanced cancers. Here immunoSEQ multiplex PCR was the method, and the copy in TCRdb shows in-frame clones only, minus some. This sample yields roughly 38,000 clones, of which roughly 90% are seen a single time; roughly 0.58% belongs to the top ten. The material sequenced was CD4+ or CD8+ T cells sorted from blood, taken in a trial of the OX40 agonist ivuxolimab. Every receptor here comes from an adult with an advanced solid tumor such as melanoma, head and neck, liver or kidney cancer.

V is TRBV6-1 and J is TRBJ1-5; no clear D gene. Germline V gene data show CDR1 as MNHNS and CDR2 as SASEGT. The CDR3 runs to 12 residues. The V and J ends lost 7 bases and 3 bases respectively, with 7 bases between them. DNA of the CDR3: TGTGCCAGCACCTTACCCAATCAGCCCCAGCATTTT. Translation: CASTLPNQPQHF.

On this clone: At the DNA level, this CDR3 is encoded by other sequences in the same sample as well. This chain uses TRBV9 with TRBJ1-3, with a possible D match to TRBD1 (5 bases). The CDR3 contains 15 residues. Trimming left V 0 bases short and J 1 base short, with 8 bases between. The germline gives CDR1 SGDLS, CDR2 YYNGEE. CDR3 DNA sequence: TGTGCCAGCAGCGTAGGGGGGTTTTCTGGAAACACCATATATTTT. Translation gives CASSVGGFSGNTIYF.

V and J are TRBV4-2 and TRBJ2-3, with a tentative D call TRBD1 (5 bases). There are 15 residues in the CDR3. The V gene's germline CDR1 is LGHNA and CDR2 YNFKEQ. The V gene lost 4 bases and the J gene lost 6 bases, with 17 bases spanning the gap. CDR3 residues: CASSLSKQGVDTQYF. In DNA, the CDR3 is TGTGCCAGCAGCCTATCGAAGCAAGGGGTCGATACGCAGTATTTT.

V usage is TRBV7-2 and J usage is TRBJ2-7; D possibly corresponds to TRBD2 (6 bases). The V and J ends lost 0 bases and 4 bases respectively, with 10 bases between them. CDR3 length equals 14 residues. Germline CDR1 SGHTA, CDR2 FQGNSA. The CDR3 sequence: CASSLAAGKYEQYF. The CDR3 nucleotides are TGTGCCAGCAGCTTAGCCGCGGGGAAGTACGAGCAGTACTTC.

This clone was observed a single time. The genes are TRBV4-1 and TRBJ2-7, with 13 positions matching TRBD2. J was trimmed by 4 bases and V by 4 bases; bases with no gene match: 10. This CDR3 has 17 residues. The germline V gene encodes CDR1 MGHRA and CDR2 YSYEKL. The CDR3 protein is CASSLLSPGLAGYEQYF. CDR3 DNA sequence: TGCGCCAGCAGCCTCCTTTCGCCGGGACTAGCGGGGTACGAGCAGTACTTC.

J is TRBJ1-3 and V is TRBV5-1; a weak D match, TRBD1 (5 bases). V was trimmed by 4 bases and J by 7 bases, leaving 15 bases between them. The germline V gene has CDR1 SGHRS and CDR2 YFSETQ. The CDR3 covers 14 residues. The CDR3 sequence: CASSPGGIGNTIYF. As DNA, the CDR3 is TGCGCCAGCAGCCCGGGGGGGATTGGGAACACCATATATTTT.

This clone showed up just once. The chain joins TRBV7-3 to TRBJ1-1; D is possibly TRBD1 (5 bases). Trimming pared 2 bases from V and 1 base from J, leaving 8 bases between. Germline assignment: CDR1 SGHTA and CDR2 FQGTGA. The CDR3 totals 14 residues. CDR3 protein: CASSLGGANTEAFF. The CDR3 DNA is TGTGCCAGCAGCTTAGGAGGGGCGAACACTGAAGCTTTCTTT.

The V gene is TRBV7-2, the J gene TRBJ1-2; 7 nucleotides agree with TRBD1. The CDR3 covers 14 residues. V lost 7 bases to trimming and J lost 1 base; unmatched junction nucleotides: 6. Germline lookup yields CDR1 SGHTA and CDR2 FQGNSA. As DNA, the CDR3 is TGTGCCAGCACCAAGCGGGACAGTAACTATGGCTACACCTTC. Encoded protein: CASTKRDSNYGYTF.

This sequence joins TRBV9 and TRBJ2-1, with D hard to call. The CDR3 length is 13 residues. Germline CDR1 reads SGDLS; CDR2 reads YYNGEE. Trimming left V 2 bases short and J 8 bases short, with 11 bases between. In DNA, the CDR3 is TGTGCCAGCAGCGTGGGGTTTTGGGATGAGCAGTTCTTC. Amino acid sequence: CASSVGFWDEQFF.

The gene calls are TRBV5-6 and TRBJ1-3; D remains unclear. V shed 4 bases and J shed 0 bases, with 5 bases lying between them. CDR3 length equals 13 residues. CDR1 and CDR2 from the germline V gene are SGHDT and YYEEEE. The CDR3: CASSPYSGNTIYF. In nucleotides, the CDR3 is TGTGCCAGCAGCCCTTACTCTGGAAACACCATATATTTT. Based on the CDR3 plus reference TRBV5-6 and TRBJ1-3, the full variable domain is DAGVTQSPTHLIKTRGQQVTLRCSPKSGHDTVSWYQQALGQGPQFIFQYYEEEERQRGNFPDRFSGHQFPNYSSELNVNALLLGDSALYLCASSPYSGNTIYFGEGSWLTVV.

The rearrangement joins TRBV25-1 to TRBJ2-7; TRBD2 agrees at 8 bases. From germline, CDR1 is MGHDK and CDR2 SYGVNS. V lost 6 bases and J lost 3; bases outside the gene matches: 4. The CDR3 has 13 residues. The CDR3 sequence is CASRLAAGYEQYF. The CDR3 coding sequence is TGTGCCAGCAGACTAGCGGCGGGCTACGAGCAGTACTTC.

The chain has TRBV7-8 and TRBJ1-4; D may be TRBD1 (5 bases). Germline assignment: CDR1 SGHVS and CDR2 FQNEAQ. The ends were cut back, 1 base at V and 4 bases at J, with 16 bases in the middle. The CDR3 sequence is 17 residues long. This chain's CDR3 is CASSLGSGQRGNEKLFF. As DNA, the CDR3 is TGTGCCAGCAGCTTAGGTTCGGGTCAGAGGGGTAATGAAAAACTGTTTTTT.

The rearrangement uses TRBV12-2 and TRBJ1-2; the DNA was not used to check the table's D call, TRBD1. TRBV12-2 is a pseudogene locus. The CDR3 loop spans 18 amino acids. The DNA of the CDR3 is TGTGCAAGTCGCTCTAAAGGTCCCGGACAGGGAGGGAACTATGGCTACACCTTC. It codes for CASRSKGPGQGGNYGYTF.